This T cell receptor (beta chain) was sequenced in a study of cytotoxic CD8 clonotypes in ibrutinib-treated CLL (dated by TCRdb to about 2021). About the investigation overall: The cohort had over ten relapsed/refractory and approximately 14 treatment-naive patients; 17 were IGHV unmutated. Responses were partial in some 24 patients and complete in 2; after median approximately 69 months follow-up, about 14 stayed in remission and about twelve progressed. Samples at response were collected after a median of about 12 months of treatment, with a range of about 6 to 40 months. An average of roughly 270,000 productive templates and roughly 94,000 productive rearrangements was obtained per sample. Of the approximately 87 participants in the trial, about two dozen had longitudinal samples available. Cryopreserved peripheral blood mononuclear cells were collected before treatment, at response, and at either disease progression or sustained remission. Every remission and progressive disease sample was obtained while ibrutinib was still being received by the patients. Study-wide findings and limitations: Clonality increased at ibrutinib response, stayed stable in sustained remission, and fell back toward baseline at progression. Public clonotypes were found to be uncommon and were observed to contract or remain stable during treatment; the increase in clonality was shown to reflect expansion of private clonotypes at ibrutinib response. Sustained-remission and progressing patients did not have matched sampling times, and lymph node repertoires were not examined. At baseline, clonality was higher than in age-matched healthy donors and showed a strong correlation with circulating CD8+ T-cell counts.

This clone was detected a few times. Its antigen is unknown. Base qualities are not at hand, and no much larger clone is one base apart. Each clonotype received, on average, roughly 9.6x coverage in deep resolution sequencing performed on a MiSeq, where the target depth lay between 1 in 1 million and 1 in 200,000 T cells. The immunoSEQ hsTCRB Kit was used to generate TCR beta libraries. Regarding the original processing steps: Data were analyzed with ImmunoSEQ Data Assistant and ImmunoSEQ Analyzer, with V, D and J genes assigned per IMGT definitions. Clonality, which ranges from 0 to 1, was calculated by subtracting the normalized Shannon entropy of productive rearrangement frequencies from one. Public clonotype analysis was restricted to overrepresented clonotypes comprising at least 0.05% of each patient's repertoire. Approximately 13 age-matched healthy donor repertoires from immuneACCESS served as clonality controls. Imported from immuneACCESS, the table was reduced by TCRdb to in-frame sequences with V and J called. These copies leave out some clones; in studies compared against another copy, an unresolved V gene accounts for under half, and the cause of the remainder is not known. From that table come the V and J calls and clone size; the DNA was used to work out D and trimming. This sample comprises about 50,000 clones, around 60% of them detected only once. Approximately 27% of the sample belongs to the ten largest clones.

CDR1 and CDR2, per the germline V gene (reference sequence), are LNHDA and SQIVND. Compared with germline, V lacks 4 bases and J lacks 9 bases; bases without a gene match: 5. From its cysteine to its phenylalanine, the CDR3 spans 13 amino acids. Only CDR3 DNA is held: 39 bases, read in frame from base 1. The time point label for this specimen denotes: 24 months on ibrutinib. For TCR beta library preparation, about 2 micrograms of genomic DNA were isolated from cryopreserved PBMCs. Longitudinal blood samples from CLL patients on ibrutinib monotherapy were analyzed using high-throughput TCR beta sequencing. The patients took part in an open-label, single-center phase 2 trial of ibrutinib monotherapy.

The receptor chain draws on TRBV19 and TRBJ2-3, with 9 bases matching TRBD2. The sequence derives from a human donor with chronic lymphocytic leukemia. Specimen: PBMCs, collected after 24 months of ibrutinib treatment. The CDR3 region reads CASSTSTSGTQYF. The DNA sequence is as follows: TGTGCCAGTAGTACCTCGACTAGCGGAACGCAGTATTTT.